The clone carrying this T cell receptor (beta chain) was seen once. Its antigen is not known. These data come from a study of immune cell composition in non-small cell lung cancer. Data came from immunoSEQ multiplex PCR; TCRdb stores just in-frame clones and leaves some out. In the table there are about 6,700 clones, about three quarters of which are singletons. Frozen unsorted single-cell suspensions supplied the genomic DNA. Study conclusions and caveats: Lung squamous cell carcinoma tumours had significantly higher top 10 clone scores and productive clonality than lung adenocarcinoma. About 80% of squamous and about 30% of adenocarcinoma cases had tumour-associated clones >0.5%. Smoking pack-years did not significantly correlate with tumour TCR-beta clonality.

The clonotype comes from a human donor with non-small cell lung cancer. The specimen was lung tumor tissue.

For the CDR3, the DNA is TGTGCCAGCAGAGCCGGGACAGGGACTAATTCACCCCTCCACTTT. Its translation is CASRAGTGTNSPLHF. The chain carries TRBV27 and TRBJ1-6; TRBD1 matches 9 bases. This CDR3 has 15 amino acids. Germline V gene sequence: CDR1 MNHEY, CDR2 SMNVEV (reference sequence). V lost 6 bases to trimming and J lost 6 bases; unmatched junction nucleotides: 6.